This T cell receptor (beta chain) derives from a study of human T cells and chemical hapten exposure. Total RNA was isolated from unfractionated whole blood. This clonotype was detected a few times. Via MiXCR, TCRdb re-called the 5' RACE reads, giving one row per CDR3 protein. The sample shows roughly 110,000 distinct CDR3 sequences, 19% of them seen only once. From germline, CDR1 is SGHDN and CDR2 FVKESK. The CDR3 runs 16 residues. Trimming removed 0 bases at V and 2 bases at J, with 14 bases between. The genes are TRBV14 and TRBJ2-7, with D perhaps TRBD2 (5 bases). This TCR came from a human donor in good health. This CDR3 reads CASSQDRGSFTYEQYF. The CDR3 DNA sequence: TGTGCCAGCAGCCAAGATCGAGGGTCTTTCACCTACGAGCAGTACTTC. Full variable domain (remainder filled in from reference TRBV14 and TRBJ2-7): EAGVTQFPSHSVIEKGQTVTLRCDPISGHDNLYWYRRVMGKEIKFLLHFVKESKQDESGMPNNRFLAERTGGTYSTLKVQPAELEDSGVYFCASSQDRGSFTYEQYFGPGTRLTVT.